Listed below are T cell receptor beta chains from one sample, sequenced in a study of blood T cells in healthy people across ages. MiXCR, applied by TCRdb to the 5' RACE reads, yields one record per CDR3 protein. The profile shows 500,000 to 650,000 distinct CDR3 sequences, about a quarter of them singletons. These records were also assigned to another study, of T cells of mothers and their children.

The sequencing sample was made of blood. These TCRs come from a boy aged 2 to 10 in good health. Each CDR3 is given with its conserved first and last residue. Each record gives: CDR3 protein, CDR3 DNA, D gene, V gene, clone size, J gene. A D gene is named only where the DNA matches it firmly. Expanded clones get a size class; other rows say once, few or many, or leave the size out.

CDR3 protein: CASSLRGQAGVHEQFF
CDR3 DNA: TGCGCCAGCAGCTTGAGGGGACAGGCCGGGGTGCATGAGCAGTTCTTC
D gene: TRBD1
V gene: TRBV5-1
clone size: NA
J gene: TRBJ2-1

CDR3 protein: CASSLAFKGINEKLFF
CDR3 DNA: TGTGCCAGCAGCTTAGCCTTCAAAGGGATCAATGAAAAACTGTTTTTT
D gene: NA
V gene: TRBV7-9
clone size: NA
J gene: TRBJ1-4

CDR3 protein: CASSTIGGYTF
CDR3 DNA: TGTGCCAGCAGTACAATTGGTGGCTACACCTTC
D gene: NA
V gene: TRBV6-5
clone size: NA
J gene: TRBJ1-2

CDR3 protein: CVIAGTSGRETQYF
CDR3 DNA: TGTGTCATCGCCGGGACTAGCGGCCGAGAGACCCAGTACTTC
D gene: TRBD2
V gene: TRBV6-6
clone size: NA
J gene: TRBJ2-5

CDR3 protein: CSVDYGGSGNTIYF
CDR3 DNA: TGCAGCGTTGACTACGGGGGTTCGGGAAACACCATATATTTT
D gene: NA
V gene: TRBV29-1
clone size: NA
J gene: TRBJ1-3

CDR3 protein: CSVLTVRGTEAFF
CDR3 DNA: TGCAGCGTTCTAACGGTACGAGGCACTGAAGCTTTCTTT
D gene: NA
V gene: TRBV29-1
clone size: NA
J gene: TRBJ1-1

CDR3 protein: CASTLGQGIGEQYF
CDR3 DNA: TGCGCCAGCACCCTGGGACAGGGGATCGGCGAGCAGTACTTC
D gene: TRBD1
V gene: TRBV5-1
clone size: NA
J gene: TRBJ2-7

CDR3 protein: CASSLAGQGPYEQYF
CDR3 DNA: TGCGCCAGCAGCTTGGCTGGACAGGGGCCCTACGAGCAGTACTTC
D gene: TRBD1
V gene: TRBV5-1
clone size: few
J gene: TRBJ2-7

CDR3 protein: CASSSGLADNYNEQFF
CDR3 DNA: TGTGCCAGCAGCTCGGGACTAGCAGATAACTACAATGAGCAGTTCTTC
D gene: TRBD2
V gene: TRBV5-4
clone size: NA
J gene: TRBJ2-1

CDR3 protein: CASSPPRTPYSSYEQYF
CDR3 DNA: TGTGCCAGCAGCCCACCCCGCACACCTTACAGCAGCTACGAGCAGTACTTC
D gene: NA
V gene: TRBV7-2
clone size: NA
J gene: TRBJ2-7

CDR3 protein: CASSSHRVRVDEQFF
CDR3 DNA: TGTGCCAGCAGTTCACACAGGGTACGGGTCGATGAGCAGTTCTTC
D gene: NA
V gene: TRBV27
clone size: few
J gene: TRBJ2-1

CDR3 protein: CASSSTFSDTQYF
CDR3 DNA: TGTGCCAGCAGCTCAACCTTCAGTGATACGCAGTATTTT
D gene: NA
V gene: TRBV7-2
clone size: NA
J gene: TRBJ2-3

CDR3 protein: CSARTQPSTDTQYF
CDR3 DNA: TGCAGTGCTAGGACTCAGCCTAGCACAGATACGCAGTATTTT
D gene: NA
V gene: TRBV20-1
clone size: NA
J gene: TRBJ2-3

CDR3 protein: CSTRGLAGDNYEQYF
CDR3 DNA: TGCAGTACTAGAGGCCTAGCGGGAGATAACTACGAGCAGTACTTC
D gene: TRBD2
V gene: TRBV20-1
clone size: NA
J gene: TRBJ2-7

CDR3 protein: CSARDLTAVGETQYF
CDR3 DNA: TGCAGTGCTAGAGATTTGACCGCGGTCGGGGAGACCCAGTACTTC
D gene: NA
V gene: TRBV20-1
clone size: NA
J gene: TRBJ2-5

CDR3 protein: CASTPIGTSGSSYNEQFF
CDR3 DNA: TGTGCCAGTACCCCCATCGGGACTAGCGGGAGCTCCTACAATGAGCAGTTCTTC
D gene: TRBD2
V gene: TRBV19
clone size: once
J gene: TRBJ2-1

CDR3 protein: CAISENLAGEETQYF
CDR3 DNA: TGTGCCATCAGTGAGAACCTAGCGGGGGAAGAGACCCAGTACTTC
D gene: TRBD2
V gene: TRBV10-3
clone size: NA
J gene: TRBJ2-5

CDR3 protein: CASSSVGGGYGYTF
CDR3 DNA: TGTGCCAGCAGTTCCGTCGGCGGGGGCTATGGCTACACCTTC
D gene: NA
V gene: TRBV6-6
clone size: NA
J gene: TRBJ1-2

CDR3 protein: CSARDRLAGQETQYF
CDR3 DNA: TGCAGTGCTAGAGATAGGTTAGCGGGTCAAGAGACCCAGTACTTC
D gene: TRBD2
V gene: TRBV20-1
clone size: NA
J gene: TRBJ2-5

CDR3 protein: CASGLVVGHTYNEQFF
CDR3 DNA: TGTGCTAGTGGTTTGGTAGTGGGGCATACCTACAATGAGCAGTTCTTC
D gene: NA
V gene: TRBV12-5
clone size: once
J gene: TRBJ2-1

CDR3 protein: CASSFKSPAGLAKNIQYF
CDR3 DNA: TGTGCCAGCAGTTTTAAGTCTCCAGCGGGGTTAGCCAAAAACATTCAGTACTTC
D gene: TRBD2
V gene: TRBV12-3/TRBV12-4
clone size: few
J gene: TRBJ2-4

CDR3 protein: CAPLRGRELFF
CDR3 DNA: TGTGCCCCCCTTCGGGGGAGGGAGCTGTTTTTT
D gene: NA
V gene: TRBV10-3
clone size: NA
J gene: TRBJ2-2

CDR3 protein: CSVGRVNYGYTF
CDR3 DNA: TGCAGTGTTGGACGGGTTAACTATGGCTACACCTTC
D gene: NA
V gene: TRBV20-1
clone size: NA
J gene: TRBJ1-2

CDR3 protein: CASSPGTHTGELFF
CDR3 DNA: TGTGCCAGCAGTCCCGGGACCCACACCGGGGAGCTGTTTTTT
D gene: NA
V gene: TRBV6-2/TRBV6-3
clone size: many
J gene: TRBJ2-2

CDR3 protein: CASSPGQSYVQETQYF
CDR3 DNA: TGTGCCAGCTCACCGGGGCAGTCGTACGTTCAAGAGACCCAGTACTTC
D gene: NA
V gene: TRBV18
clone size: few
J gene: TRBJ2-5

CDR3 protein: CAWNEGGETQYF
CDR3 DNA: TGTGCCTGGAATGAGGGCGGAGAGACCCAGTACTTC
D gene: NA
V gene: TRBV30
clone size: NA
J gene: TRBJ2-5

CDR3 protein: CSANKAGVQPQHF
CDR3 DNA: TGCAGTGCTAACAAGGCGGGGGTTCAGCCCCAGCATTTT
D gene: NA
V gene: TRBV20-1
clone size: few
J gene: TRBJ1-5

CDR3 protein: CASSPRTGTGYNEQFF
CDR3 DNA: TGTGCCAGCAGCCCGCGGACCGGGACAGGGTACAATGAGCAGTTCTTC
D gene: TRBD1
V gene: TRBV9
clone size: few
J gene: TRBJ2-1

CDR3 protein: CSARDSRQGSYEQYF
CDR3 DNA: TGCAGTGCTAGAGACTCCCGACAGGGTTCCTACGAGCAGTACTTC
D gene: TRBD1
V gene: TRBV20-1
clone size: NA
J gene: TRBJ2-7

CDR3 protein: CASGSSGDKAGYTF
CDR3 DNA: TGTGCCAGCGGTAGCTCCGGGGACAAAGCCGGCTACACCTTC
D gene: NA
V gene: TRBV7-9
clone size: NA
J gene: TRBJ1-2

CDR3 protein: CASSPRTSGVTDTQYF
CDR3 DNA: TGTGCCAGCAGCCCGAGGACTAGCGGGGTCACAGATACGCAGTATTTT
D gene: TRBD2
V gene: TRBV11-2
clone size: NA
J gene: TRBJ2-3

CDR3 protein: CASSEVGRDEQFF
CDR3 DNA: TGTGCCAGCAGTGAAGTCGGGCGGGACGAGCAGTTCTTC
D gene: NA
V gene: TRBV25-1
clone size: few
J gene: TRBJ2-1

CDR3 protein: CAIRPGQVNTEAFF
CDR3 DNA: TGTGCCATCAGGCCGGGACAGGTGAACACTGAAGCTTTCTTT
D gene: TRBD1
V gene: TRBV10-3
clone size: NA
J gene: TRBJ1-1

CDR3 protein: CASKWGKQETQYF
CDR3 DNA: TGTGCCAGCAAGTGGGGGAAGCAAGAGACCCAGTACTTC
D gene: NA
V gene: TRBV3-1
clone size: few
J gene: TRBJ2-5

CDR3 protein: CASSLAGGPMMADTQYF
CDR3 DNA: TGTGCCAGCAGCCTAGCGGGAGGGCCGATGATGGCAGATACGCAGTATTTT
D gene: TRBD2
V gene: TRBV9
clone size: once
J gene: TRBJ2-3

CDR3 protein: CASSQGRTSGRIWADTQYF
CDR3 DNA: TGTGCCAGCAGCCAAGGCCGGACTAGCGGGAGGATTTGGGCAGATACGCAGTATTTT
D gene: TRBD2
V gene: TRBV3-1
clone size: NA
J gene: TRBJ2-3

CDR3 protein: CASSPTRSKGDTQYF
CDR3 DNA: TGCGCCAGCAGCCCTACAAGGTCAAAGGGAGATACGCAGTATTTT
D gene: NA
V gene: TRBV5-1
clone size: NA
J gene: TRBJ2-3

CDR3 protein: CASSLGGGREETQYF
CDR3 DNA: TGTGCCAGCAGCTTAGGAGGCGGGAGAGAAGAGACCCAGTACTTC
D gene: TRBD2
V gene: TRBV11-3
clone size: NA
J gene: TRBJ2-5

CDR3 protein: CASSVTQETQYF
CDR3 DNA: TGTGCCAGCAGCGTTACTCAAGAGACCCAGTACTTC
D gene: NA
V gene: TRBV11-2
clone size: many
J gene: TRBJ2-5

CDR3 protein: CASTAGGGAYEQFF
CDR3 DNA: TGTGCCAGCACCGCTGGCGGGGGGGCCTATGAGCAGTTCTTC
D gene: TRBD2
V gene: TRBV27
clone size: NA
J gene: TRBJ2-1

CDR3 protein: CASSLSDLAYEQYF
CDR3 DNA: TGTGCCAGCAGCTTGTCGGACCTCGCCTACGAGCAGTACTTC
D gene: NA
V gene: TRBV5-6
clone size: few
J gene: TRBJ2-7

CDR3 protein: CASSARDGETQYF
CDR3 DNA: TGTGCCAGCAGTGCGCGGGATGGGGAGACCCAGTACTTC
D gene: NA
V gene: TRBV2
clone size: NA
J gene: TRBJ2-5

CDR3 protein: CASAAANNEQFF
CDR3 DNA: TGTGCCTCCGCGGCGGCCAACAATGAGCAGTTCTTC
D gene: NA
V gene: TRBV7-9
clone size: NA
J gene: TRBJ2-1

CDR3 protein: CASSGNRGNEQFF
CDR3 DNA: TGCGCCAGCAGTGGTAATCGTGGCAATGAGCAGTTCTTC
D gene: NA
V gene: TRBV10-2
clone size: NA
J gene: TRBJ2-1

CDR3 protein: CASRDRGRSYEQYF
CDR3 DNA: TGTGCCAGTAGGGACAGGGGTAGATCCTACGAGCAGTACTTC
D gene: TRBD1
V gene: TRBV12-3/TRBV12-4
clone size: NA
J gene: TRBJ2-7

CDR3 protein: CASQWYGSGGANVLTF
CDR3 DNA: TGTGCCAGCCAGTGGTACGGGAGTGGTGGGGCCAACGTCCTGACTTTC
D gene: NA
V gene: TRBV19
clone size: NA
J gene: TRBJ2-6

CDR3 protein: CASSARPYEQYF
CDR3 DNA: TGTGCCAGCAGTGCCCGTCCGTACGAGCAGTACTTC
D gene: NA
V gene: TRBV12-3/TRBV12-4
clone size: NA
J gene: TRBJ2-7

CDR3 protein: CGVEDFAGGYEQYF
CDR3 DNA: TGCGGCGTTGAAGATTTTGCGGGGGGCTACGAGCAGTACTTC
D gene: TRBD2
V gene: TRBV29-1
clone size: NA
J gene: TRBJ2-7

CDR3 protein: CASTRPYSPLHF
CDR3 DNA: TGTGCCAGCACTCGACCCTATTCACCCCTCCACTTT
D gene: NA
V gene: TRBV28
clone size: NA
J gene: TRBJ1-6

CDR3 protein: CASSSGTSVFTDTQYF
CDR3 DNA: TGCGCCAGCAGCTCCGGGACTAGCGTATTCACAGATACGCAGTATTTT
D gene: TRBD2
V gene: TRBV5-1
clone size: many
J gene: TRBJ2-3

CDR3 protein: CASSTDGIYEQYF
CDR3 DNA: TGTGCCAGCAGCACGGACGGGATATACGAGCAGTACTTC
D gene: NA
V gene: TRBV21-1
clone size: NA
J gene: TRBJ2-7